This passage covers 21 T cell receptor beta chains from one sample sequenced in a study of shared clonotypes between healthy human individuals. Positively selected for CCR7, the CD45RO-negative cells used as naive CD8 cells excluded terminally differentiated effector memory CD45RA+ cells. Here immunoSEQ multiplex PCR was the method, and the copy in TCRdb shows in-frame clones only, minus some. The table lists some 2,000,000 clones, about 95% of them singletons, with 0.85% to 1.2% in the top ten. The sample comprised naive CD8+ T cells sorted from blood. The receptors derive from a young man in good health.

This clone was counted a single time. The J gene is TRBJ1-2, the V gene TRBV9; no definite D call. Trimming pared 4 bases from V and 8 bases from J, leaving 18 bases between. The germline gives CDR1 SGDLS, CDR2 YYNGEE. CDR3 size: 14 residues. The chain's CDR3 is CASSPLDGPAGYTF. CDR3 bases: TGTGCCAGCAGCCCCCTCGACGGTCCCGCGGGCTACACCTTC.

V and J are TRBV9 and TRBJ2-5, with 7 bases aligning to TRBD2. In germline, CDR1 is SGDLS, CDR2 YYNGEE. This CDR3 has 16 amino acids. J gave up 4 bases and V 3 bases, and 12 bases lay outside the gene matches. The CDR3 here is CASSEGSGAVRETQYF. Written as DNA, the CDR3 is TGTGCCAGCAGCGAGGGGAGCGGGGCAGTCCGAGAGACCCAGTACTTC.

The CDR3 DNA is TGCGCCAGCTCGCCCTTCCGGGACACCCTGTACGAGCAGTACTTC. Translated: CASSPFRDTLYEQYF. V usage is TRBV4-1 and J usage is TRBJ2-7, with D tentatively TRBD1 (6 bases). Germline assignment: CDR1 MGHRA and CDR2 YSYEKL. The CDR3 length is 15 residues. V shed 8 bases and J shed 4 bases, with 21 bases lying between them.

The chain couples TRBV6-5 to TRBJ2-7; 8 bases fit TRBD2. Germline lookup yields CDR1 MNHEY and CDR2 SVGAGI. With V trimmed by 7 bases and J by 2 bases, 7 bases remained unmatched. The CDR3 has 14 amino acids. DNA for the CDR3: TGTGCCAGCACCCATAGCGGGAACCCCTACGAGCAGTACTTC. This sequence encodes CASTHSGNPYEQYF.

This rearrangement joins TRBV4-3 to TRBJ1-1; no clear D. The V and J ends lost 0 bases and 6 bases respectively, with 17 bases between them. CDR3 length: 16 amino acids. Germline V gene data show CDR1 as LGHNA and CDR2 as YSLEER. The DNA of the CDR3 is TGCGCCAGCAGCCAAGATCACCGGGCTGGAGGTCCTGAAGCTTTCTTT. Protein sequence: CASSQDHRAGGPEAFF.

This chain connects TRBV6-5 to TRBJ2-7, with 7 bases identical to TRBD1. Unmatched junction bases numbered 7, after V lost 2 bases and J lost 6 bases. Germline loops: CDR1 MNHEY, CDR2 SVGAGI. CDR3 length: 14 amino acids. CDR3 DNA: TGTGCCAGCAGTTACCGAGGGACAGAAAGCGAGCAGTACTTC. It is translated as CASSYRGTESEQYF.

The gene calls are TRBV5-4 and TRBJ2-1; 8 nucleotides match TRBD1. The CDR3 spans 13 residues. The trim removed 5 bases at V and 8 bases at J, leaving 6 bases unmatched. CDR1 and CDR2 from the germline V gene are SGHNT and YYREEE (reference sequence). The CDR3 reads CASSGTGGHEQFF. In nucleotides, the CDR3 is TGTGCCAGCAGTGGAACAGGGGGGCATGAGCAGTTCTTC.

V is TRBV4-1 and J is TRBJ2-7; 8 nucleotides agree with TRBD2. V gave up 1 base and J gave up 0 bases; unmatched junction bases: 8. The V gene's germline CDR1 is MGHRA and CDR2 YSYEKL. This CDR3 contains 17 residues. CDR3 loop: CASSQALPGGPSYEQYF. The DNA for the CDR3 is TGCGCCAGCAGCCAAGCCCTCCCGGGGGGGCCCTCCTACGAGCAGTACTTC.

This sequence joins TRBV29-1 and TRBJ1-2; D gene unclear. Germline lookup yields CDR1 SQVTM and CDR2 ANQGSEA. This CDR3 has 11 residues. Trimming cost V 0 bases and J 7 bases, with 6 bases left between them. This chain's CDR3 is CSVEERGGYTF. The CDR3 DNA sequence: TGCAGCGTTGAAGAACGCGGTGGCTACACCTTC.

The chain employs TRBV30 and TRBJ2-4, with a weak D call TRBD1 (5 bases). CDR1 and CDR2 from the germline V gene are GTSNPN and SVGIG (reference sequence). Deletions cut 1 base from V and 9 bases from J, with 13 bases between. There are 13 residues in the CDR3. CDR3 amino acids: CAWSEGQGIIQYF. The CDR3 DNA is TGTGCCTGGAGTGAGGGGCAGGGAATCATTCAGTACTTC. The whole variable domain, filled in from reference TRBV30 and TRBJ2-4, reads SQTIHQWPATLVQPVGSPLSLECTVEGTSNPNLYWYRQAAGRGLQLLFYSVGIGQISSEVPQNLSASRPQDRQFILSSKKLLLSDSGFYLCAWSEGQGIIQYFGAGTRLSVL.

The V call is TRBV5-4, the J call TRBJ2-7; D assignment may be TRBD1 or TRBD2 (5 bases each). The CDR3 consists of 15 residues. Per germline, CDR1 SGHNT and CDR2 YYREEE (reference sequence). Trimming stripped 0 bases from V and 2 bases from J, with 12 bases between. CDR3 nucleotides: TGTGCCAGCAGCTTGGCCCAGGGACCTACCTACGAGCAGTACTTC. It is translated as CASSLAQGPTYEQYF.

Regarding this clone: This specimen includes other DNA sequences encoding the same CDR3. The V call is TRBV18, the J call TRBJ1-1; D is undetermined. The length of the CDR3 is 13 residues. Germline-derived CDR1 and CDR2 are KGHSH and LQKENI. Trimming pared 3 bases from V and 3 bases from J, leaving 8 bases between. CDR3 loop: CASSPPGDTEAFF. CDR3 DNA sequence: TGTGCCAGCTCACCGCCAGGAGACACTGAAGCTTTCTTT. The full variable domain, with the rest looked up from reference TRBV18 and TRBJ1-1, is NAGVMQNPRHLVRRRGQEARLRCSPMKGHSHVYWYRQLPEEGLKFMVYLQKENIIDESGMPKERFSAEFPKEGPSILRIQQVVRGDSAAYFCASSPPGDTEAFFGQGTRLTVV.

V is TRBV30 and J is TRBJ2-1, with unresolved D. Per the germline V gene, CDR1 is GTSNPN and CDR2 is SVGIG (reference sequence). V dropped 0 bases and J dropped 9 bases, with 9 bases sitting between them. The length of the CDR3 is 12 residues. In nucleotides, the CDR3 is TGTGCCTGGAGTGTATGGGCCAGTGAGCAGTTCTTC. It yields the protein CAWSVWASEQFF.

The J gene is TRBJ2-7, the V gene TRBV28, with TRBD2 identical over 8 bases. The CDR3 has 14 residues. Losses at the gene ends were 6 bases for V and 2 bases for J; bases not matched to a gene: 6. Looked up from germline, CDR1 is MDHEN and CDR2 is SYDVKM. The CDR3 here is CASSLVAGPYEQYF. CDR3 bases: TGTGCCAGCAGCTTGGTAGCGGGGCCCTACGAGCAGTACTTC.

The chain links TRBV19 to TRBJ2-7; a possible D gene is TRBD2 (5 bases). Germline V lookup: CDR1 LNHDA, CDR2 SQIVND (reference sequence). There are 14 residues in the CDR3. Trimming took off 10 bases at V and 9 bases at J, with 25 bases between the two ends. The CDR3 loop reads CATPMRSQRGRQYF. The CDR3 DNA reads as TGTGCCACCCCTATGAGGTCCCAACGCGGGCGGCAGTACTTC.

The chain couples TRBV9 to TRBJ2-6, with 8 bases aligning to TRBD1. Germline V lookup: CDR1 SGDLS, CDR2 YYNGEE. The CDR3 has 14 residues. V was pared by 4 bases and J by 8 bases, with 5 bases of the junction left unmatched. This chain's CDR3 is CASSPGQGSNVLTF. The CDR3 coding sequence is TGTGCCAGCAGCCCCGGACAGGGATCCAACGTCCTGACTTTC.

The chain is built from TRBV4-3 and TRBJ2-7; the D call may be TRBD1 or TRBD2 (5 bases each). Germline V gives CDR1 LGHNA, CDR2 YSLEER. This CDR3 is 16 amino acids long. The germline V and J ends were trimmed by 1 base and 6 bases, with 19 bases remaining between them. Here the CDR3 DNA reads TGCGCCAGCAGCCAAGGGACCGCGGACTCTAGGGGCGAGCAGTACTTC. Protein sequence: CASSQGTADSRGEQYF.

The chain combines TRBV7-2 with TRBJ2-4; D unresolved. In germline, CDR1 is SGHTA, CDR2 FQGNSA. This CDR3 has 16 residues. Trimming took 5 bases from V and 1 from J, leaving 15 bases between them. The CDR3 DNA sequence: TGTGCCAGCAGCCTCCTACAGTTGACGGCCAAAAACATTCAGTACTTC. Amino acids: CASSLLQLTAKNIQYF.

This clone was observed once. V gene TRBV5-1 combines with J gene TRBJ1-6; D not certain. Per germline, CDR1 SGHRS and CDR2 YFSETQ. The CDR3 runs 18 residues. Trimming took off 3 bases at V and 8 bases at J, with 24 bases between the two ends. The CDR3 sequence: CASSSASAGPNGDSPLHF. In DNA, the CDR3 is TGCGCCAGCAGCTCCGCATCGGCCGGGCCTAATGGGGATTCACCCCTCCACTTT.

V gene TRBV11-3 combines with J gene TRBJ1-2; perhaps TRBD1 as D (6 bases). The CDR3 is made up of 15 amino acids. CDR1 SGHNT and CDR2 YENEEA come from the germline V gene. V lost 6 bases and J lost 4, with 18 bases in between. The CDR3 region is CASSYIGTPSYGYTF. The DNA of the CDR3 is TGTGCCAGCAGTTACATAGGGACACCAAGCTATGGCTACACCTTC.

The V gene is TRBV5-1, the J gene TRBJ2-2, with D unclear. CDR3 length equals 12 residues. Between the trimmed V and J ends, which lost 2 bases and 6 bases, there was a span of 5 bases. CDR1 and CDR2 from the germline V gene are SGHRS and YFSETQ. For the CDR3, the DNA is TGCGCCAGCAGCTTTATCCCCGGGGAGCTGTTTTTT. This encodes CASSFIPGELFF.